One and the same sample provided the 15 T cell receptor beta chains below, sequenced in a study of regulatory and conventional T cells in breast cancer. TCRdb re-called the PCR reads with MiXCR, one entry per CDR3 protein. Seen here are 15,000 or so distinct CDR3 sequences, 25% to 40% observed once, and the top ten hold roughly 1.5%. The sequencing sample was made of conventional T cells from blood. Receptors were obtained from a female donor in good health.

The gene calls are TRBV7-9 and TRBJ2-3, with D tentatively TRBD2 (6 bases). Germline V gives CDR1 SEHNR, CDR2 FQNEAQ (reference sequence). This CDR3 contains 14 residues. Trimming removed 9 bases from V and 3 bases from J, with 16 bases in between. The DNA for the CDR3 is TGTGCCAGTAATAGTGGCGGGATGACAGATACGCAGTATTTT. As protein: CASNSGGMTDTQYF.

This chain uses TRBV19 with TRBJ1-6, with 9 positions matching TRBD1. This CDR3 contains 16 residues. Germline V gene sequence: CDR1 LNHDA, CDR2 SQIVND (reference sequence). Trimming took 5 bases from V and 8 from J; bases not matched to a gene: 10. The CDR3 coding sequence is TGTGCCAGTAGTGTCAGAGGACAGGGGACGTATTCACCCCTCCACTTT. Amino acids: CASSVRGQGTYSPLHF. Supplemented by reference TRBV19 and TRBJ1-6, the full variable domain reads DGGITQSPKYLFRKEGQNVTLSCEQNLNHDAMYWYRQDPGQGLRLIYYSQIVNDFQKGDIAEGYSVSREKKESFPLTVTSAQKNPTAFYLCASSVRGQGTYSPLHFGNGTRLTVT.

V usage is TRBV4-1 and J usage is TRBJ1-5; D is uncertain. Germline loops: CDR1 MGHRA, CDR2 YSYEKL. V lost 1 base and J lost 5, with 9 bases in between. This CDR3 is built from 14 residues. The CDR3 region has the DNA TGCGCCAGCAGCCAAGGTTCAGTCCATCAGCCCCAGCATTTT. Its translation is CASSQGSVHQPQHF.

For this clonotype: Germline and junction disagree at one end, which may indicate a read error. The rearrangement joins TRBV10-2 to TRBJ2-7; weak D call: TRBD2 (8 bases). Per the germline V gene, CDR1 is WSHSY and CDR2 is SAAADI. CDR3 length: 13 amino acids. In nucleotides, the CDR3 is TGTGCCACGACGGGGGGGACAGACTACGAGCAGTACTTC. It yields the protein CATTGGTDYEQYF.

The chain is built from TRBV27 and TRBJ2-1; 7 nucleotides line up with TRBD1. J was trimmed by 3 bases and V by 5 bases; bases with no gene match: 10. Germline CDR1 is MNHEY and CDR2 is SMNVEV (reference sequence). The CDR3 consists of 16 residues. CDR3 residues: CASSPTPRDSYNEQFF. DNA for the CDR3: TGTGCCAGCAGTCCCACCCCCCGGGACAGCTACAATGAGCAGTTCTTC.

V and J are TRBV7-9 and TRBJ2-7, with TRBD1 as a possible D gene (5 bases). This CDR3 spans 13 amino acids. Trimming cost V 0 bases and J 4 bases, with 7 bases left between them. Germline lookup yields CDR1 SEHNR and CDR2 FQNEAQ (reference sequence). The CDR3 reads CASSLAGAYEQYF. CDR3 bases: TGTGCCAGCAGCTTAGCAGGGGCTTACGAGCAGTACTTC.

This rearrangement joins TRBV28 to TRBJ2-3, with 8 bases aligning to TRBD2. The CDR3 extends over 14 amino acids. V dropped 8 bases and J dropped 1; count of bases not matched to a gene: 5. Per germline, CDR1 MDHEN and CDR2 SYDVKM. The CDR3 here is CASVGAGGTDTQYF. The DNA of the CDR3 is TGTGCCAGCGTGGGAGCGGGGGGCACAGATACGCAGTATTTT.

The rearrangement uses TRBV7-2 and TRBJ2-3; D is uncertain. The CDR3 has 13 residues. V lost 1 base and J 2 bases, leaving 4 bases between the germline ends. Germline V CDR1 and CDR2: SGHTA, FQGNSA. The CDR3 DNA sequence: TGTGCCAGCAGCTTAGATATCACAGATACGCAGTATTTT. This encodes CASSLDITDTQYF.

As for this clonotype: One junction end disagrees with the germline gene, perhaps due to a read error. The rearrangement joins TRBV2 to TRBJ2-3, with no clear D. Germline assignment: CDR1 SNHLY and CDR2 FYNNEI. The CDR3 runs 14 residues. CDR3 in DNA: TGTGCCAGCAGTGAACAGGTCAGCACAGATACGCGGTATTTT. Amino acids: CASSEQVSTDTRYF.

This clonotype is labeled medium-sized. The chain recombines TRBV20-1 with TRBJ2-1, with 10 bases that match TRBD2. The length of the CDR3 is 15 residues. V was clipped by 0 bases and J by 3 bases; unmatched bases: 2. Germline V gene sequence: CDR1 DFQATT, CDR2 SNEGSKA (reference sequence). CDR3 amino acids: CSARETSGVYNEQFF. The CDR3 DNA is TGCAGTGCTAGAGAAACTAGCGGGGTCTACAATGAGCAGTTCTTC.

The genes are TRBV5-4 and TRBJ2-1; 13 bases are a match to TRBD2. Germline-derived CDR1 and CDR2 are SGHNT and YYREEE (reference sequence). V shed 4 bases and J 10 bases; nucleotides not matched to a gene: 5. The CDR3 contains 14 residues. The DNA of the CDR3 is TGTGCCAGCAGCCGGACTAGCGGGAGTGGAGAGCAGTTCTTC. Translation gives CASSRTSGSGEQFF.

This clonotype was seen many times. The chain recombines TRBV7-9 with TRBJ2-3, with 8 bases identical to TRBD2. Germline CDR1 reads SEHNR; CDR2 reads FQNEAQ (reference sequence). This CDR3 has 16 amino acids. Trimming took 0 bases from V and 3 from J; bases not matched to a gene: 5. Here the CDR3 reads CASSLAQASGTDTQYF. The CDR3, as DNA: TGTGCCAGCAGCTTAGCGCAGGCTAGCGGGACAGATACGCAGTATTTT.

The chain is built from TRBV10-3 and TRBJ2-1, with 8 bases fitting TRBD2. Germline assignment: CDR1 ENHRY and CDR2 SYGVKD. This CDR3 has 14 amino acids. Trimming cost V 3 bases and J 10 bases; bases outside gene matches: 8. CDR3 in DNA: TGTGCCATCAGTGACAGCGGGAGTACGGGGGAGCAGTTCTTC. Its translation: CAISDSGSTGEQFF.

This clonotype was observed a handful of times. J is TRBJ2-1 and V is TRBV4-1; possible D gene TRBD2, 6 bases. Germline-derived CDR1 and CDR2 are MGHRA and YSYEKL. The CDR3 covers 16 residues. V lost 0 bases and J lost 7, with 16 bases in between. The chain's CDR3 is CASSQESGGGANEQFF. For the CDR3, the DNA is TGCGCCAGCAGCCAAGAATCCGGAGGAGGGGCTAATGAGCAGTTCTTC.

In this sample, this clonotype turned up a few times. This rearrangement joins TRBV7-3 to TRBJ1-1; 9 bases fit TRBD1. V lost 5 bases, J lost 4 bases, and 5 bases stayed unmatched. Per the germline V gene, CDR1 is SGHTA and CDR2 is FQGTGA. CDR3 size: 14 residues. The CDR3 loop reads CASSRDRDATEAFF. The CDR3, as DNA: TGTGCCAGCAGCCGGGACAGGGATGCCACTGAAGCTTTCTTT.